The clone carrying this T cell receptor (beta chain) turned up a few times. Its target is unknown. CDR3 length equals 15 residues. V dropped 2 bases and J dropped 5; count of bases not matched to a gene: 8. Per the germline V gene, CDR1 is SGHDT and CDR2 is YYEEEE. The data were obtained in a study of T-cell memory formation after mild COVID-19. The study, taken as a whole, reports: Pre-infection memory held some responding clones, suggesting pre-existing cross-reactive T cells responded.

After 5'RACE with constant-segment primers, TCR alpha and TCR beta cDNA libraries carrying sample barcodes and UMIs were obtained. One entry per CDR3 protein, called by TCRdb with MiXCR from the 5' RACE reads. The table shows a few hundred thousand distinct CDR3 sequences, with 13% to 15% occurring only once. The source of this sequence is a man younger than 30 who had mild COVID-19 (a few samples of this study predate the infection). Cell type and time point are not known. The rearrangement uses TRBV5-6 and TRBJ2-7, with 9 positions matching TRBD1. Input material: PBMCs or a T cell subset sorted from them (not recorded which). CDR3 sequence reads: CASSFDRTGVNEQYF. In DNA, the CDR3 is TGTGCCAGCAGCTTCGACCGGACAGGGGTGAACGAGCAGTACTTC. The complete variable domain, with remaining parts taken from reference TRBV5-6 and TRBJ2-7, reads DAGVTQSPTHLIKTRGQQVTLRCSPKSGHDTVSWYQQALGQGPQFIFQYYEEEERQRGNFPDRFSGHQFPNYSSELNVNALLLGDSALYLCASSFDRTGVNEQYFGPGTRLTVT.